This T cell receptor (beta chain) derives from a study of cytomegalovirus exposure and HLA in healthy donors. Study outcomes and limitations: TRBV6-2, TRBV6-3 and some other V segments were excluded as indistinguishable. In a later analysis, parvovirus B19, influenza, CMV and Epstein-Barr virus appeared linked to several top co-occurrence clusters. A cluster of highly shared sequence variants was likely a sequencing artifact. The study flagged 150 to 200 TCR beta chains as cytomegalovirus-associated.

PCR employed 60 Vbeta and 13 Jbeta primers. The protocol was immunoSEQ multiplex PCR, while the TCRdb copy is restricted to in-frame clones and leaves out a portion. The sample holds 65,000 to 85,000 clones, about four fifths seen once. Note on this clone: What it binds is not known.

V was trimmed by 4 bases and J by 9 bases, leaving 27 bases between them. The CDR3 is 17 residues long. Germline CDR1 MGHDK, CDR2 SYGVNS. J is TRBJ2-5 and V is TRBV25-1, with a tentative D call TRBD2 (7 bases). The TCR sequence derives from a male donor in good health and CMV-seropositive. The source material was PBMCs. CDR3 bases: TGTGCCAGCAGTGGACAAGACCGGGTGAGGGGGGGTCTCGCCCAGTACTTC. This codes for CASSGQDRVRGGLAQYF.